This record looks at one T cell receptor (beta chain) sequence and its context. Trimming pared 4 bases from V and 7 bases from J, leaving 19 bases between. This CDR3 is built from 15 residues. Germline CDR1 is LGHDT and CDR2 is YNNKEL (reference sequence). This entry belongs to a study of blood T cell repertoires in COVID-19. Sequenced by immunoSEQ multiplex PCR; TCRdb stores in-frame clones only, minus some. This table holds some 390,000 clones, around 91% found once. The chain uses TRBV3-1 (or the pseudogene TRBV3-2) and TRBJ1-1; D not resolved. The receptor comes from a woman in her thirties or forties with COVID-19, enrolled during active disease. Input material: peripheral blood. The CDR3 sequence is CASSLSHGGDVEAFF. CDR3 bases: TGTGCCAGCAGCCTCAGCCACGGCGGTGACGTTGAAGCTTTCTTT.